The 27 T cell receptor beta chains in this list originate from one sample, sequenced in a study of tumor and adjacent non-tumor tissue in lung cancer. No cell sorting was done before RNA was extracted from the tissue. This non-tumor lung sample came from over 3 cm beyond the tumor edge. TCRbeta libraries were built with three rounds of nested PCR, modified from ARM-PCR. A single record per CDR3 protein comes from TCRdb applying MiXCR to the multiplex PCR reads. Of about 67,000 distinct CDR3 sequences listed, approximately 73% were seen once; the top ten hold less than 50%. The sequenced sample was distant non-tumor lung tissue. The receptors were gathered from a man between 60 and 75 years old with non-small cell lung cancer.

The chain joins TRBV29-1 to TRBJ2-7, with 9 bases fitting TRBD2. V gave up 5 bases and J gave up 2 bases; unmatched junction bases: 4. The CDR3 spans 13 residues. Germline V gives CDR1 SQVTM, CDR2 ANQGSEA. The DNA for the CDR3 is TGCAGCGTTACAGGGACTAGCCCCTACGAGCAGTACTTC. It yields the protein CSVTGTSPYEQYF.

This clonotype was counted ten times or more. The rearrangement joins TRBV6-5 to TRBJ1-2; D unresolved. Trimming removed 3 bases at V and 2 bases at J, with 10 bases between. This CDR3 is built from 14 residues. Germline V gene lookup returns CDR1 MNHEY and CDR2 SVGAGI. CDR3 DNA sequence: TGTGCCAGCAGTTATCACCGAGGCAACTATGGCTACACCTTC. Translation gives CASSYHRGNYGYTF.

In regard to this clonotype: The junction differs from germline at one of its ends, possibly a read error. This sequence joins TRBV29-1 and TRBJ1-1; D remains ambiguous. The CDR3 is 11 residues long. The germline CDR1 and CDR2 sequences are SQVTM and ANQGSEA. CDR3 nucleotides: TGCTGCGTGAACTTAAACACTGAAGCTTTCTTT. Translating it yields CCVNLNTEAFF.

Turning to this clonotype: The conserved phenylalanine or tryptophan is not found at the CDR3 terminus, so this likely reflects a read error. The chain employs TRBV6-6 and TRBJ1-1; D unresolved. CDR3 size: 14 residues. Trimming cost V 6 bases and J 3 bases, with 14 bases left between them. CDR1 is MNHNY and CDR2 is SVGAGI in the germline V gene (reference sequence). The CDR3 coding sequence is TGTGCCAGCAGCCGCGGGTCTCTGGACACTGAAGCTTTCTAT. It yields the protein CASSRGSLDTEAFY.

This clonotype showed up just a few times. No conserved phenylalanine or tryptophan is present at the end of the CDR3, so a read error is the likely explanation. Because the CDR3's place on the DNA is in doubt, the DNA is left out and the CDR3 is given as listed by TCRdb. CDR3: CSVEQSSYNEQSS. The rearrangement joins TRBV29-1 to TRBJ2-1. Germline V gives CDR1 SQVTM, CDR2 ANQGSEA. Ends included, the CDR3 has 13 residues.

The V gene is TRBV4-1, the J gene TRBJ1-2, with D possibly being TRBD1 (5 bases). CDR3 length: 17 amino acids. Germline V gene sequence: CDR1 MGHRA, CDR2 YSYEKL. V was clipped by 11 bases and J by 3 bases, with 28 bases between them. The CDR3 reads CAGTSSSGGGVDYGYTF. The CDR3 nucleotides read TGCGCCGGCACATCCTCATCCGGGGGGGGGGTGGACTATGGCTACACCTTC.

This sequence joins TRBV10-3 and TRBJ1-2; 8 nucleotides align to TRBD1. V was clipped by 10 bases and J by 5 bases; unmatched bases: 15. This CDR3 comprises 15 residues. In germline, CDR1 is ENHRY, CDR2 SYGVKD. In DNA, the CDR3 is TGTGCCACCGGCACAGGGGGTGACTGTCTATATGGCTACACCTTC. Translating it yields CATGTGGDCLYGYTF.

Worth noting for this clonotype: An end of the junction differs from the germline gene, which may be a read error. The rearrangement joins TRBV10-1 to TRBJ2-7; D tentatively fits TRBD1 or TRBD2 (5 bases each). Germline assignment: CDR1 WNHNN and CDR2 SYGVQD (reference sequence). The CDR3 loop spans 15 amino acids. In nucleotides, the CDR3 is TGCGCCAGGAGTGATACAGGACGGGGCTTCTACGAGCAGTACTTC. This gives the protein CARSDTGRGFYEQYF.

Comments on this clonotype: The final CDR3 position lacks the conserved phenylalanine or tryptophan, pointing to a likely read error. The gene calls are TRBV6-2 or TRBV6-3 and TRBJ2-1; D is uncertain. Germline lookup yields CDR1 MNHEY and CDR2 SVGEGT. The CDR3 has 14 amino acids. CDR3 residues: CASNRHGSYNEQFL. CDR3 bases: TGTGCCAGCAATAGACATGGCTCCTATAATGAGCAGTTCTTA.

A note on this clonotype: The CDR3 does not close with the conserved phenylalanine or tryptophan, likely indicating a read error. In nucleotides, the CDR3 is TGCAGCGTTGAGGGGCCACGGGGGTTGGGCACTGATGCTTTCATC. Translating gives CSVEGPRGLGTDAFI. The genes are TRBV29-1 and TRBJ1-1, with D maybe TRBD1 (5 bases). Germline V gene lookup returns CDR1 SQVTM and CDR2 ANQGSEA. CDR3 size: 15 residues.

A remark on this clonotype: The junction differs from germline at one of its ends, possibly a read error. The chain recombines TRBV4-1 with TRBJ1-6, with a possible D match to TRBD1 (5 bases). The length of the CDR3 is 14 residues. Germline lookup yields CDR1 MGHRA and CDR2 YSYEKL. Written as DNA, the CDR3 is TGCGCCAGCAGTCCAGTCGTTACAGGTTCATCCCTCCACTTT. Residues: CASSPVVTGSSLHF.

This clonotype was counted a single time. The rearrangement joins TRBV13 to TRBJ2-3; D may correspond to TRBD1 or TRBD2 (5 bases each). This CDR3 has 15 amino acids. Germline V gene data show CDR1 as PRHDT and CDR2 as FYEKMQ (reference sequence). CDR3 sequence reads: CGSSLARQNADTQYF. The CDR3 DNA reads as TGTGGTAGCAGCTTAGCGAGACAGAACGCAGATACGCAGTATTTT.

V is TRBV29-1 and J is TRBJ2-3; no definite D call. V dropped 5 bases and J dropped 2 bases, with 8 bases sitting between them. CDR1 is SQVTM, CDR2 ANQGSEA, per germline. The CDR3 contains 12 residues. The CDR3 loop reads CSVIQPTDTQYF. DNA for the CDR3: TGCAGCGTTATCCAACCCACAGATACGCAGTATTTT.

This clonotype was detected ten times or more. The V and J genes are TRBV28 and TRBJ2-5; the match to TRBD2 covers 7 bases. Germline V gene sequence: CDR1 MDHEN, CDR2 SYDVKM. Losses at the gene ends were 7 bases for V and 4 bases for J; bases not matched to a gene: 15. CDR3 length: 16 amino acids. CDR3 DNA: TGTGCCAGCAACCGAGCGGGATGGCGGGACGGAGAGACCCAGTACTTC. The encoded protein is CASNRAGWRDGETQYF.

Notes on this clonotype: A much more abundant neighbour one base away suggests this may be a read error. CDR3 sequence: CSVKDPGIYNGQLF. The DNA of the CDR3 is TGCAGCGTTAAAGATCCAGGAATCTACAATGGGCAGTTATTC. This sequence joins TRBV29-1 and TRBJ2-1; D call uncertain. The CDR3 contains 14 residues. Germline V gives CDR1 SQVTM, CDR2 ANQGSEA.

The V gene is TRBV11-1, the J gene TRBJ2-1, with TRBD2 matching 9 bases. The ends lost 8 bases at V and 9 bases at J; junction bases unmatched: 11. The CDR3 runs 14 residues. Germline V lookup: CDR1 SGHAT, CDR2 FQDESV (reference sequence). The CDR3 spells CASERREGRVEQFF. The CDR3 DNA reads as TGTGCCAGCGAGAGGCGGGAGGGCCGTGTTGAGCAGTTCTTC.

The chain is built from TRBV11-2 and TRBJ2-3, with D perhaps matching TRBD2 (5 bases). This CDR3 has 11 amino acids. Germline values: CDR1 SGHAT, CDR2 FQNNGV. Trimming removed 4 bases at V and 15 bases at J, with 14 bases between. The CDR3 here is CASSSSVREYF. DNA of the CDR3: TGTGCCAGCAGCTCATCTGTCCGGGAATATTTT.

As for this clonotype: An end of the junction does not agree with germline; a read error may underlie this. The chain has TRBV6-5 and TRBJ1-1; maybe TRBD1 (6 bases). Germline CDR1 is MNHEY and CDR2 is SVGAGI. CDR3 size: 16 residues. The CDR3 sequence: CVSSHYLGAMNTEAFF. CDR3 DNA: TGTGTCAGCAGTCACTACCTGGGGGCCATGAACACTGAAGCTTTCTTT.

V usage is TRBV7-8 and J usage is TRBJ2-5; the D is unclear. From germline, CDR1 is SGHVS and CDR2 FQNEAQ. There are 16 residues in the CDR3. Trimming stripped 3 bases from V and 6 bases from J, with 20 bases between. CDR3 sequence: CASSLVLVLPQKTQYF. CDR3 nucleotides: TGTGCCAGCAGCTTGGTTCTGGTGCTCCCTCAAAAGACCCAGTACTTC.

This clonotype was counted a single time. This may come from a read error, since a much larger clone is one base off. The J gene is TRBJ1-1, the V gene TRBV16; unclear D gene. This CDR3 has 16 residues. CDR1 KGHSY and CDR2 FQNENV come from the germline V gene. DNA of the CDR3: TGTGCCAGCAACCAATCCGAATCGGCTATGAACACTGAAGCTTTCTTT. This gives the protein CASNQSESAMNTEAFF.

The chain combines TRBV6-6 with TRBJ1-6, with no clear D. Trimming cost V 5 bases and J 14 bases, with 19 bases left between them. Germline V gene lookup returns CDR1 MNHNY and CDR2 SVGAGI (reference sequence). The CDR3 is made up of 14 amino acids. The CDR3 loop reads CASSPRLGESSLHF. CDR3 DNA: TGTGCCAGCAGTCCCCGGCTGGGAGAGTCATCCCTCCACTTT.

Sample share makes this clonotype medium-sized. The V gene is TRBV13, the J gene TRBJ1-2, with 9 bases lining up with TRBD1. Germline values: CDR1 PRHDT, CDR2 FYEKMQ (reference sequence). This CDR3 spans 15 amino acids. Trimming cost V 5 bases and J 7 bases; bases outside gene matches: 11. CDR3 in amino acids: CASSHRGQGKFGYTF. The DNA of the CDR3 is TGTGCCAGCAGCCACCGAGGACAGGGGAAATTTGGCTACACCTTC.

Comment on this clonotype: The junction departs from the called germline gene at one end, perhaps through a read error. This chain links TRBV20-1 with TRBJ2-1, with TRBD2 identical over 7 bases. The CDR3 is 14 residues long. Germline CDR1 is DFQATT and CDR2 is SNEGSKA (reference sequence). The CDR3 spells CSGSREMRYNEHFF. The CDR3 DNA is TGCAGTGGGTCGCGGGAGATGAGGTACAATGAGCACTTCTTC.

Points on this clonotype: Given the absence of the conserved phenylalanine or tryptophan at the CDR3 end, a read error is likely. The J gene is TRBJ2-7, the V gene TRBV6-5; the D gene is possibly TRBD2 (6 bases). The ends were cut back, 9 bases at V and 0 bases at J, with 21 bases in the middle. The CDR3 is 16 amino acids. Germline CDR1 is MNHEY and CDR2 is SVGAGI. CDR3 residues: CASSRDGGGNSYEQYS. DNA of the CDR3: TGTGCCAGTAGCCGAGACGGTGGCGGGAACTCCTACGAGCAGTACTCC.

With respect to this clonotype: This may be a read error: a much more frequent sequence differs by one nucleotide. Because the CDR3 is missing its conserved closing phenylalanine or tryptophan, this is likely a read error. The chain joins TRBV7-3 to TRBJ1-1; 9 bases are shared with TRBD1. This CDR3 comprises 13 residues. Germline assignment: CDR1 SGHTA and CDR2 FQGTGA. V shed 1 base, J shed 6 bases, and the junction held 0 bases outside the gene matches. The CDR3 DNA is TGTGCCAGCAGCTTAAGACAGGGGGCTGAAGCTTTCATT. This sequence encodes CASSLRQGAEAFI.

This clonotype has a handful of counts. This could be a read error, since a much larger clone is one nucleotide away. The chain carries TRBV14 and TRBJ2-3; TRBD2 matches at 10 bases. CDR3 length: 15 amino acids. CDR1 is SGHDN and CDR2 is FVKESK in the germline V gene. The CDR3 protein is CACSTLAGVRDTQYF. DNA of the CDR3: TGTGCCTGCAGTACTCTAGCGGGAGTGAGAGATACGCAGTATTTT.

The rearrangement links TRBV29-1 to TRBJ2-7; D might be TRBD1 or TRBD2, each matching 6 bases. The CDR3 consists of 15 residues. V lost 8 bases and J lost 5, with 25 bases in between. Germline CDR1 is SQVTM and CDR2 is ANQGSEA. This CDR3 reads CSTTKGGKGSHEQYF. The CDR3, as DNA: TGCAGCACAACAAAGGGGGGAAAGGGTTCCCACGAGCAGTACTTC.